This is a list of T cell receptor beta chains from one sample in a study of OX40 agonist ivuxolimab in advanced cancers. The assay was immunoSEQ multiplex PCR, and TCRdb's table has in-frame clones only and misses some. The sample includes more than 75,000 clones, roughly 80% of them seen just once. The sequences come from CD4+ or CD8+ T cells sorted from blood, collected in a trial of the OX40 agonist ivuxolimab. These receptors were taken from an adult with an advanced solid tumor such as melanoma, head and neck, liver or kidney cancer. CDR3s leave out the opening cysteine and the closing phenylalanine or tryptophan. A clone size is listed for some rows: how often the clone was seen (once, few, many), or a class if it is expanded.

v_gene: TRBV7-3
j_gene: TRBJ2-7
abundance: -
CDR3aa: ASSLRGDYEQY

v_gene: TRBV19
j_gene: TRBJ2-5
abundance: once
CDR3aa: ASSQIRGVQETQY

v_gene: TRBV4-1
j_gene: TRBJ1-1
abundance: -
CDR3aa: ASSQDSRGGTEAF

v_gene: TRBV9
j_gene: TRBJ1-4
abundance: -
CDR3aa: ASSVGWGNEKLF

v_gene: TRBV14
j_gene: TRBJ1-6
abundance: -
CDR3aa: ASSQDYGGSPLH

v_gene: TRBV19
j_gene: TRBJ1-2
abundance: -
CDR3aa: ASAVPLHDTYGYT

v_gene: TRBV18
j_gene: TRBJ1-5
abundance: -
CDR3aa: ASSPDRVPNQPQH

v_gene: TRBV19
j_gene: TRBJ1-2
abundance: -
CDR3aa: ASSSGQGQFYGYT

v_gene: TRBV28
j_gene: -
abundance: once
CDR3aa: ASSPAPSEGRSYEQY

v_gene: TRBV11-2
j_gene: TRBJ2-2
abundance: -
CDR3aa: ASRLWTSGRSGELF

v_gene: TRBV6-1
j_gene: TRBJ1-1
abundance: -
CDR3aa: ASSDGLTNTEAF

v_gene: TRBV5-1
j_gene: TRBJ2-3
abundance: -
CDR3aa: ASNSGGPQNTQY

v_gene: TRBV30
j_gene: TRBJ1-3
abundance: once
CDR3aa: AWKGTAGNTIY

v_gene: TRBV5-6
j_gene: TRBJ2-3
abundance: -
CDR3aa: ASSFGQGTDTQY

v_gene: TRBV4-2
j_gene: TRBJ2-1
abundance: once
CDR3aa: ASSHRDYNEQF

v_gene: TRBV10-2
j_gene: TRBJ2-2
abundance: -
CDR3aa: ASIPQTPSPTGELF

v_gene: TRBV5-6
j_gene: TRBJ2-7
abundance: -
CDR3aa: ASSFGRGVYEQY

v_gene: TRBV28
j_gene: TRBJ2-1
abundance: -
CDR3aa: ASTPLTRGSQF

v_gene: TRBV7-9
j_gene: TRBJ2-3
abundance: -
CDR3aa: ASSFLANTQY

v_gene: TRBV6-1
j_gene: TRBJ1-1
abundance: -
CDR3aa: ASSEVREGTAEAF

v_gene: TRBV7-9
j_gene: TRBJ1-2
abundance: -
CDR3aa: ASSSEGTGYT

v_gene: TRBV27
j_gene: TRBJ2-3
abundance: -
CDR3aa: ASSFASTDTQY

v_gene: TRBV2
j_gene: TRBJ2-3
abundance: -
CDR3aa: ASSEGLAVPTDTQY

v_gene: TRBV11-2
j_gene: TRBJ2-6
abundance: once
CDR3aa: ASSFSSGANVLT

v_gene: TRBV7-2
j_gene: TRBJ2-7
abundance: -
CDR3aa: ASSFGQLLPYEQY

v_gene: TRBV29-1
j_gene: TRBJ2-2
abundance: -
CDR3aa: SVDGDTGELF

v_gene: TRBV6-5
j_gene: TRBJ2-2
abundance: once
CDR3aa: ASSLLAGGEQRELF

v_gene: TRBV9
j_gene: TRBJ2-1
abundance: -
CDR3aa: ASSVDGNEQF

v_gene: TRBV15
j_gene: TRBJ2-1
abundance: once
CDR3aa: ATSRDSARDRGVEQF

v_gene: TRBV19
j_gene: TRBJ1-5
abundance: -
CDR3aa: ASSISGPGVRLSNQPQH

v_gene: TRBV5-6
j_gene: TRBJ1-2
abundance: -
CDR3aa: ASSPTPGGNYGYT

v_gene: TRBV9
j_gene: TRBJ2-5
abundance: -
CDR3aa: ASSVLGPLGETQY

v_gene: TRBV7-9
j_gene: TRBJ2-1
abundance: -
CDR3aa: ASSSWTSGLIGDEQF

v_gene: TRBV19
j_gene: TRBJ2-1
abundance: -
CDR3aa: ASTVGIAAEQF

v_gene: TRBV25-1
j_gene: TRBJ2-1
abundance: -
CDR3aa: ASSEAQGPDNEQF

v_gene: TRBV7-9
j_gene: TRBJ1-4
abundance: -
CDR3aa: ASSLAQGHEKLF

v_gene: TRBV4-1
j_gene: TRBJ2-3
abundance: -
CDR3aa: ASSSSVDTQY

v_gene: TRBV6-5
j_gene: TRBJ1-1
abundance: few
CDR3aa: ASSSRTGGNTEAF

v_gene: TRBV11-1
j_gene: -
abundance: -
CDR3aa: ASRTAPGYEQY